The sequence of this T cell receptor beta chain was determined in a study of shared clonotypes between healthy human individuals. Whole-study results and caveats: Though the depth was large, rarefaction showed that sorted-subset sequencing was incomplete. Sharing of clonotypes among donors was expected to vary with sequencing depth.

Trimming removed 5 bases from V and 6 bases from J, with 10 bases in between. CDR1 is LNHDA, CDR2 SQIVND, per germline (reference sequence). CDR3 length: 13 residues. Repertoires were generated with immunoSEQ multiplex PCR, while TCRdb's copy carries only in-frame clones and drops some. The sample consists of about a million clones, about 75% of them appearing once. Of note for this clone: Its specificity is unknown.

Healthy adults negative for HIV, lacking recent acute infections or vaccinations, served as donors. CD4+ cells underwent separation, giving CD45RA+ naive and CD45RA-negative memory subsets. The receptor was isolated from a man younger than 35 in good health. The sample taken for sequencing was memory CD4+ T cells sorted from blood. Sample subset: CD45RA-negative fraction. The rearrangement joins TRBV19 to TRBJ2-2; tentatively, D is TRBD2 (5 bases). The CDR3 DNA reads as TGTGCCAGTAGTGCACTAGATTCCGGGGAGCTGTTTTTT. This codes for CASSALDSGELFF.